The T cell receptor beta chain described here comes from a study of cytomegalovirus exposure and HLA in healthy donors. Study-level background: Inside one of the first data releases sat 80 million to 95 million unique TCRs taken from HLA-typed donors.

PCR was performed using 60 Vbeta and 13 Jbeta primers. Using immunoSEQ multiplex PCR, the repertoire was profiled, and TCRdb retains in-frame clones only, with some absent. The sample holds around 170,000 clones, roughly 78% seen once. V was clipped by 3 bases and J by 4 bases, with 9 bases between them. The V gene's germline CDR1 is MDHEN and CDR2 SYDVKM. The length of the CDR3 is 13 residues. A note on this clone: Its antigen is currently unknown.

Findings and limits, study-wide: Productive rates of about 87% or about 30% were seen for most TCR beta V segments in an earlier analysis. In a later analysis, productive TCRs from donors in an Asian-associated ancestry cluster reportedly carried fewer N-insertions than the cohort mean. When analyzed later, a missense DCLRE1C variant was found to be linked to TCR beta V- and J-gene trimming.

The clonotype originates from a woman aged 45-60 years in good health and CMV-seropositive. The specimen sequenced was PBMCs. The rearrangement joins TRBV28 to TRBJ1-2; D gene uncertain. The CDR3 DNA reads TGTGCCAGCAGTTTTGGGCAGCTCTATGGCTACACCTTC. Translated: CASSFGQLYGYTF.